This T cell receptor beta chain was recorded in a study of cytomegalovirus exposure and HLA in healthy donors. Study-level points and caveats: For TCR beta chains, V- and J-gene trimming was later linked to a missense DCLRE1C variant.

With respect to this clone: What it binds is not known.

Primers for the PCR totalled 60 Vbeta and 13 Jbeta. TCRdb's table, derived via immunoSEQ multiplex PCR, lists solely in-frame clones and lacks some. The data show roughly 73,000 clones, roughly 70% seen once. The CDR3 is 16 amino acids. The germline V gene encodes CDR1 LNHNV and CDR2 YYDKDF (reference sequence). J gave up 5 bases and V 0 bases, and 6 bases lay outside the gene matches. This TCR came from a man in his 70s in good health and CMV-seronegative. Sequenced: PBMCs. The chain couples TRBV15 to TRBJ1-1; 10 bases align to TRBD1. In DNA form, the CDR3 reads TGTGCCACCAGCAGAGACCAGGACAGGGGGATGACTGAAGCTTTCTTT. Encoded protein: CATSRDQDRGMTEAFF.